A single T cell receptor beta chain is shown here with its context. The ends were cut back, 2 bases at V and 2 bases at J, with 11 bases in the middle. The CDR3 is 15 amino acids. Germline CDR1 reads KGHSH; CDR2 reads LQKENI. In the original analysis: Reference gene primer amplification in the assay estimated nucleated cell counts. The table came from immunoSEQ multiplex PCR; TCRdb's copy has only in-frame clones and leaves some out. V, J and clone size were drawn from that table, and D and trimming were deduced from the DNA. Altogether around 70,000 clones are present, around 86% being singletons, with the ten largest covering 29%. The data originate from a study of blood T cell repertoires in COVID-19. Study at large: Spain, Italy and the United States supplied samples that represented acute and convalescent COVID-19. Sources were T cells, B-cell-depleted T cells, or PBMCs; the material itself was cDNA or gDNA.

The source material was peripheral blood. This TCR was recovered from a woman over 75 with active or convalescent COVID-19. This chain uses TRBV18 with TRBJ2-3; the D is unclear. The CDR3 region is CASSPIAANTDTQYF. CDR3 in DNA: TGTGCCAGCTCACCAATCGCGGCAAACACAGATACGCAGTATTTT. Using reference TRBV18 and TRBJ2-3 for the parts outside the CDR3, the full variable domain is NAGVMQNPRHLVRRRGQEARLRCSPMKGHSHVYWYRQLPEEGLKFMVYLQKENIIDESGMPKERFSAEFPKEGPSILRIQQVVRGDSAAYFCASSPIAANTDTQYFGPGTRLTVL.